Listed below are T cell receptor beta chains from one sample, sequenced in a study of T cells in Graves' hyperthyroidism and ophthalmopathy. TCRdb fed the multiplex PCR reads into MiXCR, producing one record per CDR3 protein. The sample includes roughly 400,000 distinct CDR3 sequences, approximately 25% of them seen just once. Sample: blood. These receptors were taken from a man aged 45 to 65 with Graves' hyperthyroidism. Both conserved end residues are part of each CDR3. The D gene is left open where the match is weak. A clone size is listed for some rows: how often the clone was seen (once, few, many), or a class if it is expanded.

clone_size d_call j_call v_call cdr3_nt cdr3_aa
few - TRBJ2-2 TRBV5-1 TGCGCCAGCAGCTTGGCCTTGCAGAACACCGGGGAGCTGTTTTTT CASSLALQNTGELFF
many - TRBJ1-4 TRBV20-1 TGCAGTGCTAGCCCAGAGAATGAAAAACTGTTTTTT CSASPENEKLFF
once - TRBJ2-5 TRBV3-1 TGTGCCAGCAGCCAAGACCCCGTTTCTGGGGACCAAGAGACCCAGTACTTC CASSQDPVSGDQETQYF
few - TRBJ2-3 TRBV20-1 TGCAGTGCTACGATCCCCAAAGGGTTTCGAACAGATACGCAGTATTTT CSATIPKGFRTDTQYF
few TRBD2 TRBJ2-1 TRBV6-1 TGTGCCAGCAGTTCTCGGACTAGCGGGAGGGCTAAGAATGAGCAGTTCTTC CASSSRTSGRAKNEQFF
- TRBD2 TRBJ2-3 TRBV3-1 TGTGCCAGCAGCAAAGACCTAGCGGGAGTAAGAGATACGCAGTATTTT CASSKDLAGVRDTQYF
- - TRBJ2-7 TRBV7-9 TGTGCCAGCAGCTTGCGCCCGGGGTGGAGCTCCTACGAGCAGTACTTC CASSLRPGWSSYEQYF
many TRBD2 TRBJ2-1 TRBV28 TGTGCCAGCAGAGACAGGGCTAGCGGGAGTTCCAATGAGCAGTTCTTC CASRDRASGSSNEQFF
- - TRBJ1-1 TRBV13 TGTGCCAGCAGCTTAGATTGGGGGCTTATGAACACTGAAGCTTTCTTT CASSLDWGLMNTEAFF
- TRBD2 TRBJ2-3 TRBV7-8 TGTGCCAGCAGCTTATTTGGGCTAGCGGGAGGGGCCCGCACAGATACGCAGTATTTT CASSLFGLAGGARTDTQYF
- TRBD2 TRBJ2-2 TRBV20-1 TGCAGTGCTAGTGTTAGCGGGAGGAACACCGGGGAGCTGTTTTTT CSASVSGRNTGELFF
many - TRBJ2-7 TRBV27 TGTGCCAGCAGCCCTGGGGACCGCTCCTACGAGCAGTACTTC CASSPGDRSYEQYF
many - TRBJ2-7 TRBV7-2 TGTGCCAGCAGCTTAAGGGCGGGACTTTACTACGAGCAGTACTTC CASSLRAGLYYEQYF
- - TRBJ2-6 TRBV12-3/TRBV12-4 TGTGCCAGCAGTTTTGTGCAAGGGGCCAACGTCCTGACTTTC CASSFVQGANVLTF
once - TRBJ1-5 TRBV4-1 TGCGCCAGCAGCCAAGCAGGGAATCAGCCCCAGCATTTT CASSQAGNQPQHF
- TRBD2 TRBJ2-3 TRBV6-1 TGTGCCAGCAGTGAAGGGAGCGGGGGGCAAGATACGCAGTATTTT CASSEGSGGQDTQYF
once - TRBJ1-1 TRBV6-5 TGTGCCAGCAGTTTTTCGTGGGACACTGAAGCTTTCTTT CASSFSWDTEAFF
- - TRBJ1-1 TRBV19 TGTGCCAGTAGTCGGGTGAATCACCTCGGAACTGAAGCTTTCTTT CASSRVNHLGTEAFF
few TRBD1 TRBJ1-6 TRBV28 TGTGCCAGCAGTTTCACAGGGGTAAATTCACCCCTCCACTTT CASSFTGVNSPLHF
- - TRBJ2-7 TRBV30 TGTGCCTGGAGTCCTCCCCCCTCTAGTAATGCCGAGCAGTACTTC CAWSPPPSSNAEQYF
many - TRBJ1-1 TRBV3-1 TGTGCCGCTCGGGGTATTGCGAACACTGAAGCTTTCTTT CAARGIANTEAFF
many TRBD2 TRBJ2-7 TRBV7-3 TGTGCCAGCAGCCCAACGGGACTAGAAGGCGAGCAGTACTTC CASSPTGLEGEQYF
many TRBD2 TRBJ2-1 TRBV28 TGTGCCAGCAACCCTCTAGCGGGAGTCTACAATGAGCAGTTCTTC CASNPLAGVYNEQFF
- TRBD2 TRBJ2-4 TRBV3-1 TGTGCCAGCAGCCAAGTGGAGTTTGGGGGGGGCAAAAACATTCAGTACTTC CASSQVEFGGGKNIQYF
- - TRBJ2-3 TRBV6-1 TGTGCCACCCAACGGGCAGATACGCAGTATTTT CATQRADTQYF
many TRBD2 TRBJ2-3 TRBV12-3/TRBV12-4 TGTGCCAGCAGCCGGACTAGCGGGACCGCCGATACGCAGTATTTT CASSRTSGTADTQYF
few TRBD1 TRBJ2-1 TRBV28 TGTGCCAGCAGTTGGGACAGCAAACCCGGGTGGTTCTTC CASSWDSKPGWFF
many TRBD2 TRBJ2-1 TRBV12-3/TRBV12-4 TGTGCCAGCAGTCCCGGACTAGACGGCAATGAGCAGTTCTTC CASSPGLDGNEQFF
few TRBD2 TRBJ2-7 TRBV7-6 TGTGCCAGCAGCGACGGACTAGAGTACGAGCAGTACTTC CASSDGLEYEQYF
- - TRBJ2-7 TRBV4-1 TGCGCCAGCAGCCAAGGCCTCGGGAGTAGCTCCTACGAGCAGTACTTC CASSQGLGSSSYEQYF
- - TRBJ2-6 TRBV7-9 TGTGCCAGCAGGCCCATGGGGGCTGGGGCCAACGTCCTGACTTTC CASRPMGAGANVLTF
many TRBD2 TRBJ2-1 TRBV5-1 TGCGCCAGCAGCTCCGGAGCGGGAGGGTCCTACAATGAGCAGTTCTTC CASSSGAGGSYNEQFF
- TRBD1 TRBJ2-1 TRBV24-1 TGTGCCACCAGTGATACCGGGACAGGGATTGTCAATGAGCAGTTCTTC CATSDTGTGIVNEQFF
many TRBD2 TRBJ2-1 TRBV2 TGTGCCAGCAGTTCCACTAGCGGGAGGGCCGGGGATGAGCAGTTCTTC CASSSTSGRAGDEQFF
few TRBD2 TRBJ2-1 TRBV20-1 TGCAGTTCCAAAACACTAGCGGGAGTTGTGAATGAGCAGTTCTTC CSSKTLAGVVNEQFF
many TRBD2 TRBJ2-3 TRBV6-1 TGTGCCAGCAGTTTCGGGACTAACCCAGATACGCAGTATTTT CASSFGTNPDTQYF
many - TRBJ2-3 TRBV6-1 TGTGCCAGCAGTCACCGGGCCAAGGGGGATACGCAGTATTTT CASSHRAKGDTQYF
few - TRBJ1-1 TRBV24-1 TGTGCCACCAGTGATTCTAAAGCGGACACTGAAGCTTTCTTT CATSDSKADTEAFF
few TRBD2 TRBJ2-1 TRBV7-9 TGTGCCAGCAGCTCAGGACTAGCGGGACACTACAATGAGCAGTTCTTC CASSSGLAGHYNEQFF
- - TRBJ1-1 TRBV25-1 TGTGCCACCAGTCCTGGGACTGAAGCTTTCTTT CATSPGTEAFF
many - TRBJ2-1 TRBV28 TGTGCCAGCAGACCTCTAGGCAGCTCCTACAATGAGCAGTTCTTC CASRPLGSSYNEQFF
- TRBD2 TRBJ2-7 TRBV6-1 TGTGCCAGCAGGTGGGTAGCGGGGGACTACGAGCAGTACTTC CASRWVAGDYEQYF
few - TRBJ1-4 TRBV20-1 TGCAGTGCTGGTGGGGGAGAGAATGAAAAACTGTTTTTT CSAGGGENEKLFF
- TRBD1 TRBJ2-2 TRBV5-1 TGCGCCAGCAGCTTGACAGGGGGCGCGAACACCGGGGAGCTGTTTTTT CASSLTGGANTGELFF
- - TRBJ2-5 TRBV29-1 TGCAGCGGGAGACTAGATGGGGAGACCCAGTACTTC CSGRLDGETQYF
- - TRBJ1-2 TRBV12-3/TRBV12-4 TGTGCCAGCAGTTTAGCACAGGGATGGGTTGGCTACACCTTC CASSLAQGWVGYTF
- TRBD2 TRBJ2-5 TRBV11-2 TGTGCCACCAGCGGGGCAGCAAAAAACCAAGAGACCCAGTACTTC CATSGAAKNQETQYF
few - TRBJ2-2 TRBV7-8 TGTGCCAGCGGGACCAACGCACGCGGGGTGACCGGGGAGCTGTTTTTT CASGTNARGVTGELFF
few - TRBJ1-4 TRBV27 TGTGCCAGCAGTTTATCAAGGGGGACTAATGAAAAACTGTTTTTT CASSLSRGTNEKLFF
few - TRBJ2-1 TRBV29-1 TGCAGCGGGTGGGGCGGAAATGAGCAGTTCTTC CSGWGGNEQFF
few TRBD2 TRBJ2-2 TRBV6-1 TGTGCCAGCAGTGGGGGACTAGCGGGAGGGCCGTACACCGGGGAGCTGTTTTTT CASSGGLAGGPYTGELFF